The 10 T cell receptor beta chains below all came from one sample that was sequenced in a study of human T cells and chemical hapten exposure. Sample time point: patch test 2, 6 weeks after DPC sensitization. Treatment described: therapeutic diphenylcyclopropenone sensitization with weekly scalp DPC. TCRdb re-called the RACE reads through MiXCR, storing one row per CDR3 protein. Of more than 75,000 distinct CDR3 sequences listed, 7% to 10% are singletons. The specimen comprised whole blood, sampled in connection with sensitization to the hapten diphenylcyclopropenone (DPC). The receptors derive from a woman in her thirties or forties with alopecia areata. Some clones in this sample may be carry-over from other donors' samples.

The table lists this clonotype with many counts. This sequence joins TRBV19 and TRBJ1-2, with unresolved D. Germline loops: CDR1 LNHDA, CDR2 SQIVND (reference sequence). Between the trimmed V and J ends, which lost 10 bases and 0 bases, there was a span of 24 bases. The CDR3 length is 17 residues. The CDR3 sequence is CATPWLDLNSANYGYTF. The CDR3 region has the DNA TGTGCCACCCCTTGGTTGGACCTCAACTCGGCTAACTATGGCTACACCTTC.

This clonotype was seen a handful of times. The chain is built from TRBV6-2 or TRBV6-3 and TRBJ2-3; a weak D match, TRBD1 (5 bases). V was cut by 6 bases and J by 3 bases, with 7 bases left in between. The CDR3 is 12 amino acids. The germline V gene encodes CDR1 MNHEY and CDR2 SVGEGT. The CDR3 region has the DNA TGTGCCAGCAGCCAGGGAACAGATACGCAGTATTTT. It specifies CASSQGTDTQYF.

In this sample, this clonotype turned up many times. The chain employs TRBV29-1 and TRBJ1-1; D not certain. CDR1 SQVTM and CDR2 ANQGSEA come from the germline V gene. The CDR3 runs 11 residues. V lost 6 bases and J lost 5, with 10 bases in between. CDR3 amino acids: CSVHRRTEAFF. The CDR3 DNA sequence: TGCAGCGTCCATAGGAGAACTGAAGCTTTCTTT.

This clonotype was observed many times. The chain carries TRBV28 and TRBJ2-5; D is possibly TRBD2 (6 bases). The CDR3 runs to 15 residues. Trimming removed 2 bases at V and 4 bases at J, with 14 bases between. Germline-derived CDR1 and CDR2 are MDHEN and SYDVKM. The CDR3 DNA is TGTGCCAGCAGTTTACTCGCGGGGCGGCGAGAGACCCAGTACTTC. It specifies CASSLLAGRRETQYF.

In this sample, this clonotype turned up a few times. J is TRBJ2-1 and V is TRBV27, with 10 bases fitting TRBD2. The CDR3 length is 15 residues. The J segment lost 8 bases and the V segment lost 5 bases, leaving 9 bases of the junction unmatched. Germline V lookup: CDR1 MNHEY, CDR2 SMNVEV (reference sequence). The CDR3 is CASSPNLSGRDEQFF. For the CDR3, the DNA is TGTGCCAGCAGTCCTAACCTAAGCGGGAGGGATGAGCAGTTCTTC.

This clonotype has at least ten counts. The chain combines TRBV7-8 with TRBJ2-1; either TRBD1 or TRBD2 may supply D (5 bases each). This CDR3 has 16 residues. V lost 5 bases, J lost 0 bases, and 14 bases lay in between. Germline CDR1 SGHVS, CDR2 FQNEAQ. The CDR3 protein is CASSPRGAFSYNEQFF. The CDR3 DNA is TGTGCCAGCAGCCCTCGAGGGGCTTTCTCCTACAATGAGCAGTTCTTC. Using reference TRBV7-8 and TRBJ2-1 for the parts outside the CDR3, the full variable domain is GAGVSQSPRYKVAKRGQDVALRCDPISGHVSLFWYQQALGQGPEFLTYFQNEAQLDKSGLPSDRFFAERPEGSVSTLKIQRTQQEDSAVYLCASSPRGAFSYNEQFFGPGTRLTVL.

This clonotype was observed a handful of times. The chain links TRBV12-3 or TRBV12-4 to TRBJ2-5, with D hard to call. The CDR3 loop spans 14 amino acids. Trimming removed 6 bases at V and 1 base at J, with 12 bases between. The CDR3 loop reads CASSLRRTQETQYF. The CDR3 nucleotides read TGTGCCAGCAGCTTGCGACGGACCCAAGAGACCCAGTACTTC.

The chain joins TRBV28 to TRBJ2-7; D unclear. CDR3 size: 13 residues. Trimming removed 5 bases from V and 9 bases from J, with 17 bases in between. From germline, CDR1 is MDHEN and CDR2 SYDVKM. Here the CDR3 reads CASSLTPKLGQYF. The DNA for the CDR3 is TGTGCCAGCAGTCTCACTCCGAAGCTGGGGCAGTACTTC.

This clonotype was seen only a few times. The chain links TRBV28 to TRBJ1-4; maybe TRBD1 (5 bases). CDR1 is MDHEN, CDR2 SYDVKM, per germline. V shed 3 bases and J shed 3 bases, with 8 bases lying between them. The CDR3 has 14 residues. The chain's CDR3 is CASSFGGSNEKLFF. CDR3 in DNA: TGTGCCAGCAGTTTTGGGGGATCTAATGAAAAACTGTTTTTT.

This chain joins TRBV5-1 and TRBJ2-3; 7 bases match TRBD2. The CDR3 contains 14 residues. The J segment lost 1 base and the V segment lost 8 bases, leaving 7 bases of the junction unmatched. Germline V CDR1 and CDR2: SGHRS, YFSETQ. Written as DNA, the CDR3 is TGCGCCAGTGAGGTCACTAGCGGCACAGATACGCAGTATTTT. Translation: CASEVTSGTDTQYF.